Listed below are T cell receptor beta chains from one sample, sequenced in a study of blood T cell repertoires in COVID-19. Assay used: immunoSEQ multiplex PCR; TCRdb lists only in-frame clones, some missing. The sample lists over 150,000 clones; about 85% were seen once. The sample taken for sequencing was peripheral blood. These receptor sequences come from a woman aged 60-75 years with COVID-19, enrolled during active disease. Each CDR3 is given with its conserved first and last residue.

TRBV12-3/TRBV12-4	13	TRBJ2-2	CASSLARAGELFF
TRBV18	14	TRBJ2-7	CASSPRTGNYEQYF
TRBV27	15	TRBJ1-1	CASSLKPLPNTEAFF
TRBV19	13	TRBJ2-5	CASWGGGLETQYF
TRBV3-1/TRBV3-2	16	TRBJ2-4	CASSLMDMRAKNIQYF
TRBV9	16	TRBJ1-5	CASSVDSGDSNQPQHF
TRBV7-9	13	TRBJ2-7	CASSRTSAYEQYF
TRBV3-1/TRBV3-2	14	TRBJ1-6	CASSRTGGRSPLHF
TRBV6-5	14	TRBJ1-1	CASGDRVRGTEAFF
TRBV25-1	13	TRBJ2-2	CASSQQGGGELFF
TRBV5-1	14	TRBJ2-7	CASSLPGQIYEQYF
TRBV5-1	18	TRBJ1-5	CASSLGLGTGLDNQPQHF
TRBV10-1	13	TRBJ1-1	CASTADRGSEAFF
TRBV10-1	14	TRBJ1-1	CASSGDRGRTEAFF
TRBV5-1	11	TRBJ1-2	CASSSGTGDTF
TRBV5-1	13	TRBJ1-1	CASSRWTDTEAFF
TRBV5-1	14	TRBJ1-1	CASSLGGSDTEAFF
TRBV11-2	13	TRBJ1-1	CASSLGQGAWAFF
TRBV6-1	11	TRBJ1-2	CASSERETYTF
TRBV6-6	16	TRBJ1-2	CASSPNLGQGAGGYTF
TRBV4-1	15	TRBJ1-4	CASSSTDRLEEKLFF
TRBV27	13	TRBJ2-7	CASSLDRAYEQYF
TRBV2	14	TRBJ2-5	CASSGVLALETQYF
TRBV6-5	16	TRBJ1-5	CASSLSTGGTGQPQHF
TRBV23-1	17	TRBJ2-5	CASSQQTGHQLGETQYF
TRBV12-3/TRBV12-4	13	TRBJ1-5	CASRTGSNQPQHF
TRBV6-5	13	TRBJ1-1	CASSAGGNTEAFF
TRBV14	17	TRBJ1-2	CASSHRTGVVNSDGYTF
TRBV6-1	16	TRBJ2-1	CASSAPGGTGGNEQFF
TRBV5-1	13	TRBJ1-2	CASSFGQGGGYTF
TRBV19	14	TRBJ2-1	CASSPGLARNEQFF
TRBV9	13	TRBJ1-2	CASSVGGNYGYTF
TRBV28	16	TRBJ1-1	CASSSGVAFPNTEAFF
TRBV13	20	TRBJ1-1	CASSIKTGAAGHGMNTEAFF
TRBV19	15	TRBJ1-4	CASSTGGSTNEKLFF
TRBV6-4	12	TRBJ2-1	CATLGPKNEQFF
TRBV29-1	12	TRBJ1-2	CSVGQGESGYTF
TRBV24-1	17	TRBJ1-2	CATSDGGTGRNNYGYTF
TRBV19	13	TRBJ1-1	CASSRDRGFEAFF
TRBV18	14	TRBJ2-1	CASSPGQAYNEQFF
TRBV5-1	15	TRBJ2-2	CASSLAGQNTGELFF